This T cell receptor beta chain was identified in a study of blood T cell repertoires in COVID-19. CDR3 length equals 20 residues. In the original processing: Reference gene primers were amplified, and this amplification served to estimate nucleated cell counts. TCRdb's copy holds only in-frame clones and misses some; the assay was immunoSEQ multiplex PCR. The V and J calls and clone size are taken from that table; D and trimming were inferred from the DNA. The repertoire includes under 300,000 clones, about nine tenths of them detected once, and 2% to 2.5% sits in the top ten. Participant reports of clinical history set cohort assignment.

V gene TRBV21-1 combines with J gene TRBJ2-1; the listed D gene, TRBD2, was not tested against the DNA. TRBV21-1 is a documented pseudogene. This clonotype was sampled from a woman in her 40s with acute COVID-19. Sequenced sample: PBMCs or T cells enriched from blood (not recorded which). The CDR3 nucleotides are TGTGCCAGCAGCGCGCAACCCGGGACTAGCAGCAGACGTAGGGGCAATGAGCAGTTCTTC. Its protein is CASSAQPGTSSRRRGNEQFF.